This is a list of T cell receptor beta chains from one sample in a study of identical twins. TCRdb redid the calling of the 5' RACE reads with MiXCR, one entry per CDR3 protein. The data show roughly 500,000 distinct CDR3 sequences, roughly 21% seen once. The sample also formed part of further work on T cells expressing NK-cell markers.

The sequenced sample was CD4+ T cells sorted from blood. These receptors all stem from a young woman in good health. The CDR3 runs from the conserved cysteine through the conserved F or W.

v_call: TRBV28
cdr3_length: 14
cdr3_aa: CASTLHQIGGEQYF

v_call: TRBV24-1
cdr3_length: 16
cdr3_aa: CATSDSSSGKHNEQFF

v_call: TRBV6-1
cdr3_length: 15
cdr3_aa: CASSDRRQGFAEAFF

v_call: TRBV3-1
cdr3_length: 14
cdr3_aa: CASSQSGTGNTIYF

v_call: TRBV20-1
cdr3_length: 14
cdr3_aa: CSARDWGMNTEAFF

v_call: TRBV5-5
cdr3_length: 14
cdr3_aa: CASSLGQGYREQYF

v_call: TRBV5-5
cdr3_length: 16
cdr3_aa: CASSLTSGSQGREQFF

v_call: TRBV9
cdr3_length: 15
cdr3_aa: CASSPRTSSYNEQFF

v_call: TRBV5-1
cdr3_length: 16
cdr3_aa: CASSLTGRIVQETQYF

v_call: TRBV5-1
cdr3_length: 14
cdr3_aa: CASSLGTSANIQYF

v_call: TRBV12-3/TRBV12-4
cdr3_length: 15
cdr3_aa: CASPKARGPNTEAFF

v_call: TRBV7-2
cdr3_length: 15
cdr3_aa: CASSLTGTADHGYTF

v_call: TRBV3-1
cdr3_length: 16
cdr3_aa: CASSPYSGGSGETQYF

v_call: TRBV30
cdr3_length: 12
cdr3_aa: CAWSVRDYGYTF

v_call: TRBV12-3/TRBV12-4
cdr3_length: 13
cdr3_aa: CASSYPAGRGYTF

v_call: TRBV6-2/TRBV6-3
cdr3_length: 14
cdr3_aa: CASSWSTHGTEAFF

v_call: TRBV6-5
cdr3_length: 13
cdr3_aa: CASSYSRGQPQHF

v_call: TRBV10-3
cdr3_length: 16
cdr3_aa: CAISESLAGVYNEQFF

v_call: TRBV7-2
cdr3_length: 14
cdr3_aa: CASSLILSTGELFF

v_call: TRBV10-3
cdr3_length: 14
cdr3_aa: CAIKPQGNTDTQYF

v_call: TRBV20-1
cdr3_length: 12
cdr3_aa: CSANLQGTEQYF

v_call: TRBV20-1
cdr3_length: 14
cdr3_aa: CSASGQGRNQPQHF

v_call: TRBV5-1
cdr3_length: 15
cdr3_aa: CASSLLAETSYEQYF

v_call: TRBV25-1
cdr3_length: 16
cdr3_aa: CASSGGRRAAYNEQFF

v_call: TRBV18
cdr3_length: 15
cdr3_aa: CASLHPGQGTDTQYF

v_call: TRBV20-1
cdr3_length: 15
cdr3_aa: CSARDDGQGDQPQHF

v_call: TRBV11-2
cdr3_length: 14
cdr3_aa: CASSVAGGINTQYF

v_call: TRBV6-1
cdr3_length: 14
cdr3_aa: CASSRTGWGTEAFF

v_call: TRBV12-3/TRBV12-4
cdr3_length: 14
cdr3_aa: CASTSFSGNTEAFF

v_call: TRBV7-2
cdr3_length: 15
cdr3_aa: CASSPPRGHTDTQYF

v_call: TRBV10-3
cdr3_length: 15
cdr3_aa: CAISDTAALQETQYF

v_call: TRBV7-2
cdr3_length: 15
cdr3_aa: CASSYRDPSTDTQYF

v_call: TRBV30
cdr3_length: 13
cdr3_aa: CAWNRDPPSEQFF

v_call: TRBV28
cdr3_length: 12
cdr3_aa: CASSGGPYIQYF

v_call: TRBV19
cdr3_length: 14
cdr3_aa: CASSIDWTSNEQYF

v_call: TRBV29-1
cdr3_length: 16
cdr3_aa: CSVAGLAGSNTGELFF

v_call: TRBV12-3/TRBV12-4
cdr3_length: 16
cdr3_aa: CASSSGTSGGGETQYF

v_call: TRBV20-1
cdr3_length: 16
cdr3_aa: CSAHISGAGYTDTQYF

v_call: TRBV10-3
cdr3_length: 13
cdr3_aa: CAIRQGIGYEQYF

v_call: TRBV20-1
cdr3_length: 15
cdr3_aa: CSASSGDSGGREQFF

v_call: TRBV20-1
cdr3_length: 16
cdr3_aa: CSALDLRGSSYNEQFF

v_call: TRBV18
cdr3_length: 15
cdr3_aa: CASSAGGQTLYEQYF